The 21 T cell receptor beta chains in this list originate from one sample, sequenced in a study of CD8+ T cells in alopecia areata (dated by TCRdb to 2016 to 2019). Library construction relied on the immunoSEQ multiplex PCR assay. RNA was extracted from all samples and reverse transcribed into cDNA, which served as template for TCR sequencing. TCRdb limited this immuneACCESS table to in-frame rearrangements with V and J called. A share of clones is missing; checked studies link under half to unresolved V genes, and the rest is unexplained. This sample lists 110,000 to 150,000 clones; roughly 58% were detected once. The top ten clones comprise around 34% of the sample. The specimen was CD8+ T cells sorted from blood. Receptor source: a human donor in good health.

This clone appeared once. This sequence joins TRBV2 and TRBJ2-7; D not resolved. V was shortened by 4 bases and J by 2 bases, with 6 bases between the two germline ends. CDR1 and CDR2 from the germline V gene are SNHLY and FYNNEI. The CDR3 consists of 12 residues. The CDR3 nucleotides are TGTGCCAGCAGTGGACGCACCTACGAGCAGTACTTC. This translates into CASSGRTYEQYF.

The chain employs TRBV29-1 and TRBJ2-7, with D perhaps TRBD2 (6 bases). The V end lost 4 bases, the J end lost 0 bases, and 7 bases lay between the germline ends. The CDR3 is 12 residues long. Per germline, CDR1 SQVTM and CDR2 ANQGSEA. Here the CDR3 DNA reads TGCAGCGTTGCCGGGGGCTCCTACGAGCAGTACTTC. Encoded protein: CSVAGGSYEQYF.

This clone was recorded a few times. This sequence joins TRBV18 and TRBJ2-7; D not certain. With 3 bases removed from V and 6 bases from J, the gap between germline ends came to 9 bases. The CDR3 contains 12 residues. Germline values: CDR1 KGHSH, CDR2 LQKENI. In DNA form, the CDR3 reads TGTGCCAGCTCACCGGGGTGGCCCGAGCAGTACTTC. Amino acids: CASSPGWPEQYF.

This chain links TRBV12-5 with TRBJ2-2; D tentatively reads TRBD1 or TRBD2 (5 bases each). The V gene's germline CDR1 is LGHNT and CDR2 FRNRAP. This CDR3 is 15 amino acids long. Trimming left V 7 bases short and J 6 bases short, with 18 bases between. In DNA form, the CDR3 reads TGTGCTAGTGACCTGGGACGAGGGGTCCCCGGGGAGCTGTTTTTT. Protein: CASDLGRGVPGELFF.

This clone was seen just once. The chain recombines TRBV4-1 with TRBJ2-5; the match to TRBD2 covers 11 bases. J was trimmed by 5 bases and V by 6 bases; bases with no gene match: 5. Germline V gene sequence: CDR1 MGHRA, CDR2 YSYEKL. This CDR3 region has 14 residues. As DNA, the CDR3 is TGCGCCAGCAGTCGACTAGCGGGACAGGAGACCCAGTACTTC. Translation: CASSRLAGQETQYF.

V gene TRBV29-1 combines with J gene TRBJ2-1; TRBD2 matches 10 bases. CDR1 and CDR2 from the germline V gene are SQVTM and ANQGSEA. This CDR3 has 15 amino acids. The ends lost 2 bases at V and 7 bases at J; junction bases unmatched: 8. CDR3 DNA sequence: TGCAGCGTTGAACTCCTCAGCGGGAGGGGAAATGAGCAGTTCTTC. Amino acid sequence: CSVELLSGRGNEQFF.

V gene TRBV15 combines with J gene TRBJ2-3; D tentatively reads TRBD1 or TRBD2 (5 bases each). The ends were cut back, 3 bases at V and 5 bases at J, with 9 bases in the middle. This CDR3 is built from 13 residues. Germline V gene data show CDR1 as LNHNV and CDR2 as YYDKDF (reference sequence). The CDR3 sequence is CATSSERGDTQYF. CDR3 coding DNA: TGTGCCACCAGCAGCGAGAGGGGAGATACGCAGTATTTT.

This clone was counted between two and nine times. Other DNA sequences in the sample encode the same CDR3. The CDR3 loop is CSGQGAYEQYF. CDR3 bases: TGCAGCGGACAGGGGGCCTACGAGCAGTACTTC. The V call is TRBV29-1, the J call TRBJ2-7, with 9 bases that match TRBD1. Germline V CDR1 and CDR2: SQVTM, ANQGSEA. J lost 2 bases, V lost 7 bases, and 0 bases had no gene match. This CDR3 spans 11 amino acids.

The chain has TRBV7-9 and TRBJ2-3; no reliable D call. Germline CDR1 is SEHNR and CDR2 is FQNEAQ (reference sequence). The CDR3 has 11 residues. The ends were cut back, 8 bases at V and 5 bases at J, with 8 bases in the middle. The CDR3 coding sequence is TGTGCCAGCGATGAGTTAGATACGCAGTATTTT. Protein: CASDELDTQYF.

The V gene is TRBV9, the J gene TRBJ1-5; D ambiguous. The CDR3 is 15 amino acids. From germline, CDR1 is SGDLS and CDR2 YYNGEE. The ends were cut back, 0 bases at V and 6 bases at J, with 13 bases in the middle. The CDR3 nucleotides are TGTGCCAGCAGCGTAGATTCGGGAGGGTTTCAGCCCCAGCATTTT. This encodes CASSVDSGGFQPQHF. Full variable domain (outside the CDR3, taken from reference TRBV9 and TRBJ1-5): DSGVTQTPKHLITATGQRVTLRCSPRSGDLSVYWYQQSLDQGLQFLIQYYNGEERAKGNILERFSAQQFPDLHSELNLSSLELGDSALYFCASSVDSGGFQPQHFGDGTRLSIL.

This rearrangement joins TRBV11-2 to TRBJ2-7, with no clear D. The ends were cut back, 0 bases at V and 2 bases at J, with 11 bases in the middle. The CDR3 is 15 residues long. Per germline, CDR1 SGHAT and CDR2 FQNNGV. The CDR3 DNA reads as TGTGCCAGCAGCTTAGATCTAGGTCGGGCCTACGAGCAGTACTTC. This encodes CASSLDLGRAYEQYF.

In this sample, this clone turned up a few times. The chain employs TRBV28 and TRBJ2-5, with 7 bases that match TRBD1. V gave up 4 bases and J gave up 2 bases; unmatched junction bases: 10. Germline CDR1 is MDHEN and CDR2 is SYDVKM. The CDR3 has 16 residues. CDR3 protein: CASSWGTATAQETQYF. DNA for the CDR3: TGTGCCAGCAGTTGGGGGACAGCCACCGCTCAAGAGACCCAGTACTTC.

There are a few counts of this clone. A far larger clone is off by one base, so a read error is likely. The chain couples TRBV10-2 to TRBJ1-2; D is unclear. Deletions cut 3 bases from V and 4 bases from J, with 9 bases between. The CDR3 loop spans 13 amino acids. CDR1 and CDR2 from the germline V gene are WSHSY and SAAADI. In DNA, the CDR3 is TGCGCCAGCAGTGAAGGTCGGGCCTATGGCTACACCTTC. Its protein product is CASSEGRAYGYTF.

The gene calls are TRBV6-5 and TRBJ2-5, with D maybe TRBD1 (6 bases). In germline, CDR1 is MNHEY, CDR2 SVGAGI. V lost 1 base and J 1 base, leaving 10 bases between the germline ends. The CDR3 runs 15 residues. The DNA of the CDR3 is TGTGCCAGCAGTTACTTAACAGGGATCCAAGAGACCCAGTACTTC. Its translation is CASSYLTGIQETQYF.

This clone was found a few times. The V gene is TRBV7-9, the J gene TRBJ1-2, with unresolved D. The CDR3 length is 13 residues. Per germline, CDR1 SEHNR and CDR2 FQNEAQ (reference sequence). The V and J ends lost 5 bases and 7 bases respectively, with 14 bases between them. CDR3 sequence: CASSLDAGGGYTF. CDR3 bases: TGTGCCAGCAGCCTGGATGCGGGAGGTGGCTACACCTTC.

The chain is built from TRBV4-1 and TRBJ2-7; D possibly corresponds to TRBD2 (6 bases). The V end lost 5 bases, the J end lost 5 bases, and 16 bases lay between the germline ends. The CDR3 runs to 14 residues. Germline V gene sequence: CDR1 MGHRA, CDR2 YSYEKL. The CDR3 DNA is TGCGCCAGCAGCTTGCGGGGAAATTCCAACGAGCAGTACTTC. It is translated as CASSLRGNSNEQYF.

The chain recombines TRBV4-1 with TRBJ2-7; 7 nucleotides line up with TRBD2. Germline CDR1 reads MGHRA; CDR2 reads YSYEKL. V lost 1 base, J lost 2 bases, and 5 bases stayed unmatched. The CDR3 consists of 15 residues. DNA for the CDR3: TGCGCCAGCAGCCAAGGGGGAGGGCTTCCCTACGAGCAGTACTTC. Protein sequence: CASSQGGGLPYEQYF.

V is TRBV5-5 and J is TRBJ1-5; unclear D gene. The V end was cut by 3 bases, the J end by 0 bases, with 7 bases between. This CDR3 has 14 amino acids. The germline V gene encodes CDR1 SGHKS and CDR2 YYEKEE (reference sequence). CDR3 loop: CASSWTYSNQPQHF. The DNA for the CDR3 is TGTGCCAGCAGCTGGACCTATAGCAATCAGCCCCAGCATTTT.

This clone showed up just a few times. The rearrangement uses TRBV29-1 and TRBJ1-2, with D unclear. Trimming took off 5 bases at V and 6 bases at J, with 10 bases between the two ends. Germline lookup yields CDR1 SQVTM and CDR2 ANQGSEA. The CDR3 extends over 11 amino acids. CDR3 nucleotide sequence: TGCAGCGTTTCCACGGGCAATGGCTACACCTTC. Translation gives CSVSTGNGYTF. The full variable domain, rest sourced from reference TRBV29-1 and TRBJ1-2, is SAVISQKPSRDICQRGTSLTIQCQVDSQVTMMFWYRQQPGQSLTLIATANQGSEATYESGFVIDKFPISRPNLTFSTLTVSNMSPEDSSIYLCSVSTGNGYTFGSGTRLTVV.

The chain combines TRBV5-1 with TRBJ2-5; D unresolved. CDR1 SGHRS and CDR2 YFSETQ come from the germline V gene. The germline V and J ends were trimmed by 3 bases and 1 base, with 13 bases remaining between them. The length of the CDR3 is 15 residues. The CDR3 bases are TGCGCCAGCAGCTGGCTAGGTTCGTTCCAAGAGACCCAGTACTTC. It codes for CASSWLGSFQETQYF.

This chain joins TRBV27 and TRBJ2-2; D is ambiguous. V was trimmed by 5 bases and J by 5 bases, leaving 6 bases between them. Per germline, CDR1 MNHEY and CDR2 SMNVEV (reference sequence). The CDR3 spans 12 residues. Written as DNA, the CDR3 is TGTGCCAGCAGTCCGGAGACCGGGGAGCTGTTTTTT. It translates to CASSPETGELFF.